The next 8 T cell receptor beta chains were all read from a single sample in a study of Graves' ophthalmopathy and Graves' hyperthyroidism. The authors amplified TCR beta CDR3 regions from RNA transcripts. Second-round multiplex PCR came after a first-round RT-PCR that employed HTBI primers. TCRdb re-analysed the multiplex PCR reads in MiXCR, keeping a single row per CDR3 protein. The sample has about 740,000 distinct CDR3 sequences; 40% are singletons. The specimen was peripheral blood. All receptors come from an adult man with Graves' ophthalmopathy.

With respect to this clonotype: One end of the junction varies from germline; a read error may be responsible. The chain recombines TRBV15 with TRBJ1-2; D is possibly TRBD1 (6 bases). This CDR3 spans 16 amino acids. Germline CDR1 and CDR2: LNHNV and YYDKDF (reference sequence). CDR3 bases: TGTGCCACCAGCAGAGATCTTGGCAGGGGCGGATATGGTTACACCTTC. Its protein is CATSRDLGRGGYGYTF.

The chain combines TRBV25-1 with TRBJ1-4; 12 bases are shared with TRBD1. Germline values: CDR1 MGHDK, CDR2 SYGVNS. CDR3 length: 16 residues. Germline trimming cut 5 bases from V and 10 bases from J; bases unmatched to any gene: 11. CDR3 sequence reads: CASSYVGGQGAGKLFF. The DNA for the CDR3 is TGTGCCAGCAGTTATGTCGGGGGACAGGGGGCTGGAAAACTGTTTTTT.

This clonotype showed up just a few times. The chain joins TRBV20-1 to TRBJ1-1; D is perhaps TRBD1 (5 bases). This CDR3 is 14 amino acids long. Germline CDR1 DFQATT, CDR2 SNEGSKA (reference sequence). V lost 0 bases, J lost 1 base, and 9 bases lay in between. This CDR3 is CSARDSGWNTEAFF. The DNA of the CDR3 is TGCAGTGCTAGAGATTCAGGGTGGAACACTGAAGCTTTCTTT.

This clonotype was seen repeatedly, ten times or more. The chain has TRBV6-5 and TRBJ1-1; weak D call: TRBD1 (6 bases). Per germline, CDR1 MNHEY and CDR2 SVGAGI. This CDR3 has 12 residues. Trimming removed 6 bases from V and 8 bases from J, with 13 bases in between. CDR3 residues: CASSPGQTEAFF. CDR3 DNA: TGTGCCAGCAGCCCTGGACAGACAGAAGCTTTCTTT.

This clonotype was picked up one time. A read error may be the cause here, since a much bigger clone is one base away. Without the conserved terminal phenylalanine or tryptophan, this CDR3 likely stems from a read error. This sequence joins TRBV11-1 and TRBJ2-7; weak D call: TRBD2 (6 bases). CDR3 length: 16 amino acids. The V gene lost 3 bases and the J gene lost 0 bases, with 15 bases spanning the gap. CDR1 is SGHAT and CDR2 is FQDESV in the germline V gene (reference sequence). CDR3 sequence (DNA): TGTGCCAGCAGCTTGCCCCGGGCTAGCGCCTCCTACGAGCAGTACTCC. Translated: CASSLPRASASYEQYS.

The CDR3 DNA is TGTGCCAGCAGTTTTCGGGCAGGGACCGGGGAGCTGTTTTTT. It translates to CASSFRAGTGELFF. V is TRBV25-1 and J is TRBJ2-2; maybe TRBD1 (5 bases). This CDR3 has 14 residues. Trimming took off 5 bases at V and 5 bases at J, with 12 bases between the two ends. CDR1 and CDR2 (germline): MGHDK, SYGVNS.

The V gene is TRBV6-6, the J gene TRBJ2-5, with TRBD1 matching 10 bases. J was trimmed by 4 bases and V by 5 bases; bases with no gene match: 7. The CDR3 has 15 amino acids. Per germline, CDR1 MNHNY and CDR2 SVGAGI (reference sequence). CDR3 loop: CASSGSGTGAETQYF. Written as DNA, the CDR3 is TGTGCCAGCAGTGGGTCCGGGACAGGGGCAGAGACCCAGTACTTC.

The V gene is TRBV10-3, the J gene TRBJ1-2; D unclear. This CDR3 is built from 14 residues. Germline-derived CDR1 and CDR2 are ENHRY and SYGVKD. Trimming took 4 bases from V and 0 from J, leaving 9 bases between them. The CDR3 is CAISGAPTNYGYTF. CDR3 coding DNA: TGTGCCATCAGTGGGGCACCTACTAACTATGGCTACACCTTC.